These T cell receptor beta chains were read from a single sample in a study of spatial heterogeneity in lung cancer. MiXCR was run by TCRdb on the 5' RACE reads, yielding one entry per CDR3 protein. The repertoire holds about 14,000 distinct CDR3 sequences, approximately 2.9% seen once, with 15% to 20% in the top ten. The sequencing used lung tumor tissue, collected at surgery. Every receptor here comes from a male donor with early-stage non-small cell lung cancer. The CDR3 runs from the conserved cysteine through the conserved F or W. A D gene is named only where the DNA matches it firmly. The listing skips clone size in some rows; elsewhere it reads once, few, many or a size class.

CDR3 protein: CASSRQETQYF
CDR3 DNA: TGTGCCAGCAGCAGACAAGAGACCCAGTACTTC
J gene: TRBJ2-5
clone size: medium-sized
D gene: .
V gene: TRBV5-6

CDR3 protein: CASSLAGVLVYGYTF
CDR3 DNA: TGTGCCAGCAGCTTAGCGGGGGTTTTGGTCTATGGCTACACCTTC
J gene: TRBJ1-2
clone size: many
D gene: .
V gene: TRBV7-8

CDR3 protein: CASSKVGSSYEQYF
CDR3 DNA: TGTGCCAGCAGCAAGGTGGGCAGTTCCTACGAGCAGTACTTC
J gene: TRBJ2-7
clone size: medium-sized
D gene: .
V gene: TRBV7-9

CDR3 protein: CASSQDGDYEQFF
CDR3 DNA: TGTGCCAGCAGCCAAGATGGCGACTATGAGCAGTTCTTC
J gene: TRBJ2-1
clone size: many
D gene: .
V gene: TRBV4-2

CDR3 protein: CASSRGSNQPQHF
CDR3 DNA: TGTGCCAGCAGCAGAGGGAGCAATCAGCCCCAGCATTTT
J gene: TRBJ1-5
clone size: many
D gene: .
V gene: TRBV7-3

CDR3 protein: CASSLTSGASYTDTQYF
CDR3 DNA: TGTGCCAGCAGCTTAACCAGCGGGGCGTCTTACACAGATACGCAGTATTTT
J gene: TRBJ2-3
clone size: medium-sized
D gene: TRBD2
V gene: TRBV5-6

CDR3 protein: CAWRVYNSPLHF
CDR3 DNA: TGTGCCTGGCGGGTCTATAATTCACCCCTCCACTTT
J gene: TRBJ1-6
clone size: .
D gene: .
V gene: TRBV30

CDR3 protein: CASSQSGRPRGWDSPLHF
CDR3 DNA: TGCGCCAGCAGTCAATCAGGCCGACCGAGGGGGTGGGATTCACCCCTCCACTTT
J gene: TRBJ1-6
clone size: many
D gene: .
V gene: TRBV23-1

CDR3 protein: CASSTRTGSLGEAFF
CDR3 DNA: TGTGCCAGCAGCACCCGGACAGGGAGCTTGGGTGAAGCTTTCTTT
J gene: TRBJ1-1
clone size: many
D gene: TRBD1
V gene: TRBV7-9

CDR3 protein: CASSSWTSGGEQYF
CDR3 DNA: TGCGCCAGCAGCTCTTGGACTAGCGGAGGCGAGCAGTACTTC
J gene: TRBJ2-7
clone size: medium-sized
D gene: TRBD2
V gene: TRBV5-1

CDR3 protein: CSARDSQGKETQYF
CDR3 DNA: TGCAGTGCTAGAGACTCCCAGGGGAAAGAGACCCAGTACTTC
J gene: TRBJ2-5
clone size: many
D gene: .
V gene: TRBV20-1

CDR3 protein: CASSLGGADSGNTIYF
CDR3 DNA: TGTGCCAGCAGCTTAGGTGGTGCCGATTCTGGAAACACCATATATTTT
J gene: TRBJ1-3
clone size: many
D gene: .
V gene: TRBV7-2

CDR3 protein: CASSPRTRGGGTDTQYF
CDR3 DNA: TGTGCCAGCTCACCGAGGACTCGGGGCGGGGGCACAGATACGCAGTATTTT
J gene: TRBJ2-3
clone size: many
D gene: .
V gene: TRBV18

CDR3 protein: CASSLSGTGIGKLFF
CDR3 DNA: TGTGCCAGCAGCTTGTCCGGGACAGGGATAGGGAAACTGTTTTTT
J gene: TRBJ1-4
clone size: .
D gene: TRBD1
V gene: TRBV7-2

CDR3 protein: CASSQENQVLNEKLFF
CDR3 DNA: TGCGCCAGCAGCCAAGAAAACCAGGTCCTCAATGAAAAACTGTTTTTT
J gene: TRBJ1-4
clone size: many
D gene: .
V gene: TRBV4-1

CDR3 protein: CASSFSSVWPQHF
CDR3 DNA: TGTGCCAGCAGTTTTTCCTCTGTGTGGCCCCAGCATTTT
J gene: TRBJ1-5
clone size: many
D gene: .
V gene: TRBV6-2/TRBV6-3

CDR3 protein: CASSELTLQETQYF
CDR3 DNA: TGTGCCAGCAGTGAACTCACGTTACAAGAGACCCAGTACTTC
J gene: TRBJ2-5
clone size: medium-sized
D gene: .
V gene: TRBV2

CDR3 protein: CATRGLGTVNTEAFF
CDR3 DNA: TGTGCCACAAGGGGCTTAGGGACAGTGAACACTGAAGCTTTCTTT
J gene: TRBJ1-1
clone size: many
D gene: TRBD1
V gene: TRBV15

CDR3 protein: CASSLTRATDTQYF
CDR3 DNA: TGTGCCAGCAGCTTAACCCGGGCCACAGATACGCAGTATTTT
J gene: TRBJ2-3
clone size: many
D gene: .
V gene: TRBV7-2

CDR3 protein: CASSGRDSTYEQYF
CDR3 DNA: TGTGCCAGCAGTGGCCGGGACAGTACCTACGAGCAGTACTTC
J gene: TRBJ2-7
clone size: many
D gene: TRBD1
V gene: TRBV25-1

CDR3 protein: CSARDHGGDYQAFF
CDR3 DNA: TGCAGTGCTAGAGATCATGGGGGCGATTACCAAGCTTTCTTT
J gene: TRBJ1-1
clone size: few
D gene: .
V gene: TRBV20-1

CDR3 protein: CASSLKRTGEGLKAGELFF
CDR3 DNA: TGTGCCAGCAGCTTAAAAAGGACAGGGGAAGGCTTAAAGGCCGGGGAGCTGTTTTTT
J gene: TRBJ2-2
clone size: many
D gene: TRBD1
V gene: TRBV11-2

CDR3 protein: CASSLYWTSGGALSDTQYF
CDR3 DNA: TGTGCCAGCAGTTTATATTGGACTAGCGGGGGGGCACTCTCAGATACGCAGTATTTT
J gene: TRBJ2-3
clone size: many
D gene: TRBD2
V gene: TRBV28

CDR3 protein: CASSLDRNQPQHF
CDR3 DNA: TGTGCCAGCAGTTTGGACAGAAATCAGCCCCAGCATTTT
J gene: TRBJ1-5
clone size: many
D gene: .
V gene: TRBV6-2/TRBV6-3

CDR3 protein: CASSSGLRTDTQYF
CDR3 DNA: TGTGCCAGCAGCTCGGGACTGCGCACAGATACGCAGTATTTT
J gene: TRBJ2-3
clone size: many
D gene: .
V gene: TRBV11-3

CDR3 protein: CASSFSGDDNEQFF
CDR3 DNA: TGTGCCAGCAGTTTTAGCGGGGATGACAATGAGCAGTTCTTC
J gene: TRBJ2-1
clone size: many
D gene: TRBD2
V gene: TRBV28

CDR3 protein: CAIRKPGQGTDTQYF
CDR3 DNA: TGTGCCATCAGAAAGCCGGGACAGGGGACAGATACGCAGTATTTT
J gene: TRBJ2-3
clone size: .
D gene: TRBD1
V gene: TRBV10-3

CDR3 protein: CASSFAGAGTEAFF
CDR3 DNA: TGTGCCAGCAGTTTCGCGGGGGCTGGGACTGAAGCTTTCTTT
J gene: TRBJ1-1
clone size: many
D gene: .
V gene: TRBV27

CDR3 protein: CGAGISNYGYTF
CDR3 DNA: TGTGGGGCCGGAATTAGTAACTATGGCTACACCTTC
J gene: TRBJ1-2
clone size: many
D gene: .
V gene: TRBV28

CDR3 protein: CASSLETPVWIDEQFF
CDR3 DNA: TGTGCCAGCAGCTTAGAGACGCCCGTTTGGATCGATGAGCAGTTCTTC
J gene: TRBJ2-1
clone size: medium-sized
D gene: .
V gene: TRBV7-9

CDR3 protein: CASRVAGARDTQYF
CDR3 DNA: TGTGCCAGCAGGGTAGCGGGGGCCCGGGATACGCAGTATTTT
J gene: TRBJ2-3
clone size: few
D gene: TRBD2
V gene: TRBV6-1

CDR3 protein: CASSTRGRANEKLFF
CDR3 DNA: TGTGCCAGCAGTACAAGAGGGAGGGCTAATGAAAAACTGTTTTTT
J gene: TRBJ1-4
clone size: .
D gene: .
V gene: TRBV5-6

CDR3 protein: CASSPWDTDTQYF
CDR3 DNA: TGTGCCAGCTCCCCCTGGGACACAGATACGCAGTATTTT
J gene: TRBJ2-3
clone size: many
D gene: .
V gene: TRBV18

CDR3 protein: CATDNYSNQPQHF
CDR3 DNA: TGTGCCACCGACAATTATAGCAATCAGCCCCAGCATTTT
J gene: TRBJ1-5
clone size: medium-sized
D gene: .
V gene: TRBV6-6

CDR3 protein: CSAPPGRSYEQYF
CDR3 DNA: TGCAGTGCTCCACCGGGACGGTCCTACGAGCAGTACTTC
J gene: TRBJ2-7
clone size: many
D gene: .
V gene: TRBV20-1

CDR3 protein: CASTPGQGNYNEQFF
CDR3 DNA: TGTGCCAGCACCCCGGGACAGGGTAATTACAATGAGCAGTTCTTC
J gene: TRBJ2-1
clone size: large
D gene: TRBD1
V gene: TRBV12-3/TRBV12-4

CDR3 protein: CSARDKPAYGYTF
CDR3 DNA: TGCAGTGCTAGAGATAAGCCAGCCTATGGCTACACCTTC
J gene: TRBJ1-2
clone size: many
D gene: .
V gene: TRBV20-1

CDR3 protein: CASSSGQINQPQHF
CDR3 DNA: TGTGCCAGCAGCTCCGGACAGATCAATCAGCCCCAGCATTTT
J gene: TRBJ1-5
clone size: many
D gene: .
V gene: TRBV2

CDR3 protein: CASSSRTGADEQYF
CDR3 DNA: TGTGCCAGCAGCTCCCGGACAGGGGCGGACGAGCAGTACTTC
J gene: TRBJ2-7
clone size: medium-sized
D gene: TRBD1
V gene: TRBV7-9

CDR3 protein: CASSSGGTGLNSPLHF
CDR3 DNA: TGCGCCAGCAGCTCTGGAGGGACAGGGCTTAATTCACCCCTCCACTTT
J gene: TRBJ1-6
clone size: many
D gene: TRBD1
V gene: TRBV5-1